What follows are 5 T cell receptor beta chains derived from one specimen sequenced in a study of T-cell reconstitution after alpha-beta-depleted transplantation in children. Library preparation (for TCRbeta) was performed with unique molecular identifiers. TCRdb processed the PCR reads anew with MiXCR; each CDR3 protein has one entry. This table has 500,000 to 600,000 distinct CDR3 sequences, approximately 32% appearing once. The sequences come from PBMCs from the stem cell graft donor, collected from the stem cell graft. The receptors shown here come from a human donor who donated a stem cell graft to a child with aplastic anemia.

The rearrangement joins TRBV10-2 to TRBJ2-3, with 9 positions matching TRBD1. The V gene end was trimmed by 6 bases and the J gene end by 9 bases; junction bases not matched to a gene: 13. Germline loops: CDR1 WSHSY, CDR2 SAAADI. The CDR3 extends over 15 amino acids. CDR3 residues: CASRDHPGQGGTQYF. The CDR3 coding sequence is TGCGCCAGCAGGGACCACCCGGGACAGGGCGGGACGCAGTATTTT.

The gene calls are TRBV20-1 and TRBJ2-1; 8 nucleotides match TRBD2. The V gene's germline CDR1 is DFQATT and CDR2 SNEGSKA (reference sequence). The CDR3 runs to 16 residues. Trimming removed 7 bases from V and 1 base from J; junction bases left unmatched: 12. The CDR3: CSDHQLAAYSYNEQFF. The CDR3 DNA sequence: TGCAGTGATCACCAACTAGCGGCCTATTCCTACAATGAGCAGTTCTTC.

V and J are TRBV29-1 and TRBJ1-1; D ambiguous. There are 10 residues in the CDR3. V was trimmed by 6 bases and J by 13 bases, leaving 15 bases between them. Germline V lookup: CDR1 SQVTM, CDR2 ANQGSEA. The CDR3 is CSVQRSSDFF. The CDR3 DNA follows: TGCAGCGTCCAACGTTCTTCGGATTTCTTT. Based on the CDR3 plus reference TRBV29-1 and TRBJ1-1, the full variable domain is SAVISQKPSRDICQRGTSLTIQCQVDSQVTMMFWYRQQPGQSLTLIATANQGSEATYESGFVIDKFPISRPNLTFSTLTVSNMSPEDSSIYLCSVQRSSDFFGQGTRLTVV.

In its sample, this clonotype was seen a few times. The genes are TRBV11-2 and TRBJ1-1; 11 positions match TRBD1. Germline values: CDR1 SGHAT, CDR2 FQNNGV. This CDR3 is 20 amino acids long. With V trimmed by 5 bases and J by 5 bases, 22 bases remained unmatched. The CDR3, as DNA: TGTGCCAGCAGCCAGGAGAAGTCCGTGGGGACAGGGGGTGTGTGGACTGAAGCTTTCTTT. Translating gives CASSQEKSVGTGGVWTEAFF. Together with reference TRBV11-2 and TRBJ1-1, the CDR3 gives the full variable domain: EAGVAQSPRYKIIEKRQSVAFWCNPISGHATLYWYQQILGQGPKLLIQFQNNGVVDDSQLPKDRFSAERLKGVDSTLKIQPAKLEDSAVYLCASSQEKSVGTGGVWTEAFFGQGTRLTVV.

This clonotype was seen more than once but under ten times. J is TRBJ2-7 and V is TRBV24-1; weak D call: TRBD2 (6 bases). Per the germline V gene, CDR1 is KGHDR and CDR2 is SFDVKD. The CDR3 has 18 amino acids. Trimming cost V 6 bases and J 1 base, with 24 bases left between them. The DNA of the CDR3 is TGTGCCACCAGTCGAGACGGGACTTCGCGGGTACCATCCTACGAGCAGTACGTC. Protein product: CATSRDGTSRVPSYEQYV.